This T cell receptor beta chain came from a study of T cell repertoires in cytomegalovirus infection. Study-wide background: TCR beta signatures that were public indicated CMV infection and matching HLA type.

TCRdb itself ran the reads through MiXCR, one entry per CDR3 protein. The top ten hold under 30% of the sample, which has approximately 550,000 distinct CDR3 sequences, 16% seen once. Per germline, CDR1 SNHLY and CDR2 FYNNEI. The trim removed 6 bases at V and 5 bases at J, leaving 5 bases unmatched. The CDR3 extends over 14 amino acids. Study results and caveats: The ex vivo response was dominated by HLA-C-restricted CMV-specific TCR beta clonotypes.

A word on this clonotype: Its antigen is not known.

The specimen was CD8+ T cells from PBMCs. The receptor's source is a human donor in good health (CMV status not recorded). Some clones in this sample may be carry-over from other donors' samples. The J gene is TRBJ2-2, the V gene TRBV2; 8 bases are shared with TRBD2. CDR3 sequence reads: CASSGGERTGELFF. CDR3 DNA sequence: TGTGCCAGCAGCGGGGGGGAGAGAACCGGGGAGCTGTTTTTT.